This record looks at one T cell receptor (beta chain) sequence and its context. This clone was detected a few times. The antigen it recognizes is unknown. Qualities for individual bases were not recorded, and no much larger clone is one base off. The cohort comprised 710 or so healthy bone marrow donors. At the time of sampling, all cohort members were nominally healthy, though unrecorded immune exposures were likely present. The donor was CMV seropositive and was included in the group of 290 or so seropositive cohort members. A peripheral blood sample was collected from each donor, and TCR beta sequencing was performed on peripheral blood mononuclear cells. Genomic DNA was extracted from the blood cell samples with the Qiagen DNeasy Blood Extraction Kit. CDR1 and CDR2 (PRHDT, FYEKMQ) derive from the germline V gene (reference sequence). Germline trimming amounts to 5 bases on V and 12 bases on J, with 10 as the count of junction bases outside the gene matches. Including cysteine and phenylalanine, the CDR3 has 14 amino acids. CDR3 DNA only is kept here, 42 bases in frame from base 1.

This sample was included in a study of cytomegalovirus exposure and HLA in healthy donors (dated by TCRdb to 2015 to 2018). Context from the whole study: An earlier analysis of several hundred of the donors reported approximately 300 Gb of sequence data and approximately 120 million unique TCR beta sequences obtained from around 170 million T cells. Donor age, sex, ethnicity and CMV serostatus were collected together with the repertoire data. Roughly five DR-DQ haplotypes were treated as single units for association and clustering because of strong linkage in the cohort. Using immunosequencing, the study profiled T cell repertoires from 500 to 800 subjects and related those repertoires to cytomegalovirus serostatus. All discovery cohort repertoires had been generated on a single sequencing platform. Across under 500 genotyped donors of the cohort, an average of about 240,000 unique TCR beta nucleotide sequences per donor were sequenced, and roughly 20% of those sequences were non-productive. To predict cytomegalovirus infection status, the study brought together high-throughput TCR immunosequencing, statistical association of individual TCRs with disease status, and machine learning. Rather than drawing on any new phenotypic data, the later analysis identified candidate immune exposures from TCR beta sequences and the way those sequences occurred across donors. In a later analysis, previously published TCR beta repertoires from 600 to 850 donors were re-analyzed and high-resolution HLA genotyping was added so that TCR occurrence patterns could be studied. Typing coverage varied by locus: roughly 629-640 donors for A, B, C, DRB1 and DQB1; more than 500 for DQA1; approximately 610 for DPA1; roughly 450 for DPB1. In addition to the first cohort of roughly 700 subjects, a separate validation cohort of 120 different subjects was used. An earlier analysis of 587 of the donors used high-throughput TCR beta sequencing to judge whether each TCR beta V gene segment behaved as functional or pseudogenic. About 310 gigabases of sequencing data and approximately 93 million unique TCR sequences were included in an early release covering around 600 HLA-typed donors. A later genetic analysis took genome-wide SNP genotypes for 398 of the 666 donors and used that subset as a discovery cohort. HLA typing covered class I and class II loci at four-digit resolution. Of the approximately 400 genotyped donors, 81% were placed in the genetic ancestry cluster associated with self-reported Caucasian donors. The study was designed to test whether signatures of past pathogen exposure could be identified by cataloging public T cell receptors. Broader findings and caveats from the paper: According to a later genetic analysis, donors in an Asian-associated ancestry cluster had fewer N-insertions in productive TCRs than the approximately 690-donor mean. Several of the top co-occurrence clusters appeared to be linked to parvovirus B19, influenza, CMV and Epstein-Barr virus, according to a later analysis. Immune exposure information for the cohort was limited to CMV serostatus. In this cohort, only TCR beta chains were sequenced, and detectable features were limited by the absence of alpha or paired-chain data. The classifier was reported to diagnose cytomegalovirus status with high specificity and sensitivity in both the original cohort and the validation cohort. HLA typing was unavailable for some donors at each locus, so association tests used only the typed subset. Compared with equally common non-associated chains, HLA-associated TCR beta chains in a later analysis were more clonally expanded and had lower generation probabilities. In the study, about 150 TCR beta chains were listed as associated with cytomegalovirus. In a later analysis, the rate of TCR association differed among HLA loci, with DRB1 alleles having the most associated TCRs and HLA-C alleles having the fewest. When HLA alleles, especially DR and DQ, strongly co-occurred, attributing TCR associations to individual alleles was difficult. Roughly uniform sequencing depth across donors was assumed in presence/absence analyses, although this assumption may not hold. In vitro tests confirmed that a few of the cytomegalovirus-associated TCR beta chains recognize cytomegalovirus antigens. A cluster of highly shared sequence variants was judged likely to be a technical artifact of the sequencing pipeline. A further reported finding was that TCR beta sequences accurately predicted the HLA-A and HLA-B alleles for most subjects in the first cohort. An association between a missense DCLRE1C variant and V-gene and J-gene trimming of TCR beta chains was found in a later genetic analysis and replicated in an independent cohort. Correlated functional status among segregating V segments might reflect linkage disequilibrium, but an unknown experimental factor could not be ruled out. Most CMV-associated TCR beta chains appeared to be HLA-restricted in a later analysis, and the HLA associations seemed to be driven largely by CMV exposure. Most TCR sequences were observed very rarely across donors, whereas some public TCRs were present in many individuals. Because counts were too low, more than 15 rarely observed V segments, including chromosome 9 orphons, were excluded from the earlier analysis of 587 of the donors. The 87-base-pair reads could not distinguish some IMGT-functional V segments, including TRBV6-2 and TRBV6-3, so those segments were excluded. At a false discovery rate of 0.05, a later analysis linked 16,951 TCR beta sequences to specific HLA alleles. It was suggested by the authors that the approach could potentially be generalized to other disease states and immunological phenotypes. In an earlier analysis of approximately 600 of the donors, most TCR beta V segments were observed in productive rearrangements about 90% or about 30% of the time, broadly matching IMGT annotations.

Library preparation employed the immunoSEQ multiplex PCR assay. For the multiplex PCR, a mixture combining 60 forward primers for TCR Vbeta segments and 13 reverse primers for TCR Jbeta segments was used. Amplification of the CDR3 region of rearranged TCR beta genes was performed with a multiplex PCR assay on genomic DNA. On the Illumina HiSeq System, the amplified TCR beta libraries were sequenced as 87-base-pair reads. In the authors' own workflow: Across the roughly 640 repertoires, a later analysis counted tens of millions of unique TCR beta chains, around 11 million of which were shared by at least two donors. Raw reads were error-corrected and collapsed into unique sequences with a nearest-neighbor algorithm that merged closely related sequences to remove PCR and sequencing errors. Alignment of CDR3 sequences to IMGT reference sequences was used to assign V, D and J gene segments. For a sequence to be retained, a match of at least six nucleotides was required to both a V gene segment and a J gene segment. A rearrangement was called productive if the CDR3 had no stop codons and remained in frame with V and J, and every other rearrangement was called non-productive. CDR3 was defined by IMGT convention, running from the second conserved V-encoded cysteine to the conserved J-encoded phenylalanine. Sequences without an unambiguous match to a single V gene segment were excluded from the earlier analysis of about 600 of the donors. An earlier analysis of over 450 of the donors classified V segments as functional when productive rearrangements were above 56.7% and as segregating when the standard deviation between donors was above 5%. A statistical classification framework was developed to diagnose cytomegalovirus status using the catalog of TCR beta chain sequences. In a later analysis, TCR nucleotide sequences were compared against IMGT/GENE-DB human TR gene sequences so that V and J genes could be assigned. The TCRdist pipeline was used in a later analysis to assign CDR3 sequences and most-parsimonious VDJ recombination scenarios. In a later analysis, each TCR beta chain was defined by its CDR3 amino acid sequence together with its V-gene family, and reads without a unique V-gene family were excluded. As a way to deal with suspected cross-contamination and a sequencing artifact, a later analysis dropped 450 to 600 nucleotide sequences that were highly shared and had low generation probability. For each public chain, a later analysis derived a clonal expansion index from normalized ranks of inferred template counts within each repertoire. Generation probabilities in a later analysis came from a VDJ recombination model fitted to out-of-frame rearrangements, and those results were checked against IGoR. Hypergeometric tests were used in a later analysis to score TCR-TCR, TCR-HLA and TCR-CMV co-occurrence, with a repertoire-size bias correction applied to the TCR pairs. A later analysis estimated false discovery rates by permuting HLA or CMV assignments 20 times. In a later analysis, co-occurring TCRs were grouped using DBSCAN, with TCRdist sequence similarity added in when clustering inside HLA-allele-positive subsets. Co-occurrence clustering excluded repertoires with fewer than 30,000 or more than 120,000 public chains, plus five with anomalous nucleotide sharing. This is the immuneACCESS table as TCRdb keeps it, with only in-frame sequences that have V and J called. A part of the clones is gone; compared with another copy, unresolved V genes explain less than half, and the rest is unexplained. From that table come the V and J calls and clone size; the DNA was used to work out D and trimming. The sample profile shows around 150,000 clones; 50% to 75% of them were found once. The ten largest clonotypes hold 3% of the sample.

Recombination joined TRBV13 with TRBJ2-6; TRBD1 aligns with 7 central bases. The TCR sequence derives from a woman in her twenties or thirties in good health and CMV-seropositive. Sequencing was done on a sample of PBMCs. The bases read TGTGCCAGCAGCCGGGGACAGCAAACAGGCGTCCTGACTTTC. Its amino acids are CASSRGQQTGVLTF. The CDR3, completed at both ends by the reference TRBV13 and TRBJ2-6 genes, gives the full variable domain AAGVIQSPRHLIKEKRETATLKCYPIPRHDTVYWYQQGPGQDPQFLISFYEKMQSDKGSIPDRFSAQQFSDYHSELNMSSLELGDSALYFCASSRGQQTGVLTFGAGSRLTVL.